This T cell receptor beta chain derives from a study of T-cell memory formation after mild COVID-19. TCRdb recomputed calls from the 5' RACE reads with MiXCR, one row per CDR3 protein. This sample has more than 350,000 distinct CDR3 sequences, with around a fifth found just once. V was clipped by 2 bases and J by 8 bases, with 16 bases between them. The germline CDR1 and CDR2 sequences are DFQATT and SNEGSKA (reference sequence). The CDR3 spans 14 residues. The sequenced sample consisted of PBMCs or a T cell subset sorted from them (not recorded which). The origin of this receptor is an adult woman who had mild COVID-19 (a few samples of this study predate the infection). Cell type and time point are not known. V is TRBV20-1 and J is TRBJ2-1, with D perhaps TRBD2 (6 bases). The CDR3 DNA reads TGCAGTGCTAGACCCGGGGGAGCGAGGCATGAGCAGTTCTTC. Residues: CSARPGGARHEQFF.